This T cell receptor (beta chain) was retrieved from a study of shared clonotypes between healthy human individuals. On the study more broadly: Every donor yielded three CD4 naive, three CD4 memory, two CD8 naive and one CD8 memory plate.

For each subset, genomic DNA was distributed in equal portions over several immunoSEQ plates. Clones were read by immunoSEQ multiplex PCR, and TCRdb kept only the in-frame ones, dropping some. This sample carries 2 million to 2.5 million clones, 85% to 95% of them seen once, and the ten largest clones take approximately 0.41%. The V gene's germline CDR1 is SGHRS and CDR2 YFSETQ. CDR3 length equals 15 residues. Trimming removed 4 bases at V and 4 bases at J, with 14 bases between. This clone occurred a few times. No antigen is known for it. Study-level results: What naive subsets generally showed was a larger estimated richness than memory subsets showed. Non-shared clonotypes were found to have lower generation probabilities than the clonotypes that were shared by all four of the sorted-subset donors.

The chain carries TRBV5-1 and TRBJ2-2; D gene unclear. The sequenced sample was naive CD4+ T cells from PBMCs. The subset denotes: CD45RA+ positively selected. This TCR came from a young man in good health. Some clones in this sample may be carry-over from other donors' samples. CDR3 sequence: CASSAASVRTGELFF. The CDR3 nucleotides read TGCGCCAGCAGCGCAGCCTCGGTTCGCACCGGGGAGCTGTTTTTT.